This T cell receptor (beta chain) is drawn from a study of T cells after yellow fever vaccination. The study made its TCR cDNA through 5'RACE template switching. That step introduced a universal primer site along with UMIs. Each CDR3 protein gets one entry after TCRdb re-called the 5' RACE reads with MiXCR. This table has under 300,000 distinct CDR3 sequences, over 6.5% appearing once. The CDR3 extends over 15 amino acids. In germline, CDR1 is SGHRS, CDR2 YFSETQ. The ends were cut back, 3 bases at V and 4 bases at J, with 13 bases in the middle. Study-wide points: Once the booster was given, most primary-vaccination clones reappeared, at over 95% for CD4 and roughly 85% for CD8.

In its sample, this clonotype was seen many times. The antigen is not known. The rearrangement links TRBV5-1 to TRBJ2-2, with no clear D. The specimen was CD4+ T cells sorted from PBMCs, collected on the day of the yellow fever booster vaccination. This sequence was found in a man younger than 40 who received the YFV17D yellow fever vaccine. The chain's CDR3 is CASSSDRRGTGELFF. CDR3 sequence (DNA): TGCGCCAGCAGCTCGGACCGTCGTGGCACCGGGGAGCTGTTTTTT.